The subject of this entry is one TCR beta chain. Its antigen remains unknown. Reanalyzing the 5' RACE reads, TCRdb keeps one entry per CDR3 protein, without DNA. The sample's table shows a few hundred thousand distinct CDR3 sequences. These data belong to a study of T cells expressing NK-cell markers. Study-wide context: Sorted T-cell subsets CD3+CD56+NKG2C+, CD3+CD56+NKG2C- and CD3+CD56-NKG2C+ were TCR beta-sequenced. Regarding the study as a whole: Topping the CD3+CD56-NKG2C+ fraction as well were these clonotypes, in a few donors. For about six donors, the dominant NKG2C+ clonotypes made up roughly 1.0-8% of their CD8+ T cells. There remained a lack of clarity about HCMV specificity of expanded NKG2C+ T cell clones.

From germline, CDR1 is KGHSH and CDR2 LQKENI. CDR3 size: 12 residues. The specimen sequenced was blood T cells: a sorted CD56 or NKG2C T cell subset, CD4+ or CD8+ T cells, or bulk PBMC T cells (not recorded which). The sequence came from a man between 18 and 29 years old in good health. The V call is TRBV18, the J call TRBJ2-1. The CDR3 region is CASSPPRAEQFF.